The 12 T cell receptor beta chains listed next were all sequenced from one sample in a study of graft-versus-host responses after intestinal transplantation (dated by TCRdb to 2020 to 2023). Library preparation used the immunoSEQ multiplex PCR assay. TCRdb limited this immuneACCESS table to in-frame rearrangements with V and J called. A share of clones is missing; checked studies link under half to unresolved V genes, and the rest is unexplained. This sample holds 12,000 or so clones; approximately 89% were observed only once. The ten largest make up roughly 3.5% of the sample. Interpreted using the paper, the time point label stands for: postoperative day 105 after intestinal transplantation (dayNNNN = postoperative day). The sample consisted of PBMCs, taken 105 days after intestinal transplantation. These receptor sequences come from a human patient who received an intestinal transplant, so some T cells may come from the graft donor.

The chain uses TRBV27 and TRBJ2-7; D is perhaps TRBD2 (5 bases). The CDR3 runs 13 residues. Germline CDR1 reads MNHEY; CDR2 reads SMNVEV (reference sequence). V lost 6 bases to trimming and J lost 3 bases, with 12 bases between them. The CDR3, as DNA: TGTGCCAGCAGCCCGGGGTCCTGCTACGAGCAGTACTTC. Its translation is CASSPGSCYEQYF.

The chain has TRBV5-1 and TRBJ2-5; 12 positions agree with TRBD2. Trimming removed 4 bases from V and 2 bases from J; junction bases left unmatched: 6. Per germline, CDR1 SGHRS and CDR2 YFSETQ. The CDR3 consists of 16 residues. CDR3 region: CASSREGLAGQETQYF. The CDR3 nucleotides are TGCGCCAGCAGCCGAGAAGGACTAGCGGGACAAGAGACCCAGTACTTC.

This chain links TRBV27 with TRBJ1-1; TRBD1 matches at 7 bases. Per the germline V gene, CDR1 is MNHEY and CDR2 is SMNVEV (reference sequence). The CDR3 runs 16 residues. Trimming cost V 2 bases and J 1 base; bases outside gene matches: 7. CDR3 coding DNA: TGTGCCAGCAGTTTAAGAGGGACAGCCCCGAACACTGAAGCTTTCTTT. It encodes CASSLRGTAPNTEAFF.

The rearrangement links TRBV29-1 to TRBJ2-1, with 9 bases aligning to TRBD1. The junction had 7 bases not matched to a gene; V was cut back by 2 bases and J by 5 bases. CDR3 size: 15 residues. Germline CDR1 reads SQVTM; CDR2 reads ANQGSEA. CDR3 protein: CSVERAGQGNNEQFF. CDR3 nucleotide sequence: TGCAGCGTTGAACGGGCGGGACAGGGTAACAATGAGCAGTTCTTC.

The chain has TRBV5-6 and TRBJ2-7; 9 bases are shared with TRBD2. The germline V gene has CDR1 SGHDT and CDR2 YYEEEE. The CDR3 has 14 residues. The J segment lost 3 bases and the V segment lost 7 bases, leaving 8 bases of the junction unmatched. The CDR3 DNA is TGTGCCAGCGGACCTAGCGGGGTGAACTACGAGCAGTACTTC. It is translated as CASGPSGVNYEQYF.

CDR3 sequence reads: CASSALTGKKGQPQHF. CDR3 coding DNA: TGTGCCAGCAGTGCCCTTACAGGGAAGAAAGGCCAGCCCCAGCATTTT. The genes are TRBV6-6 and TRBJ1-5; D may be TRBD1 (6 bases). Germline CDR1 MNHNY, CDR2 SVGAGI (reference sequence). The CDR3 is 16 amino acids. V gave up 5 bases and J gave up 7 bases, with 21 bases separating them.

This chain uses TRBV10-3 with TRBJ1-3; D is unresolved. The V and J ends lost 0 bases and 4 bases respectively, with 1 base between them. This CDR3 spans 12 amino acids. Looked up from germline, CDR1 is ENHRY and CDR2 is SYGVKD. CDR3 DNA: TGTGCCATCAGTGAGTCGGGAAACACCATATATTTT. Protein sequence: CAISESGNTIYF.

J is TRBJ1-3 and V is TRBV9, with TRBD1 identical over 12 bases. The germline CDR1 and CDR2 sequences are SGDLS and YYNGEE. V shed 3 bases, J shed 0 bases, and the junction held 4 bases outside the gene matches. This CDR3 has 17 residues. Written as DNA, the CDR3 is TGTGCCAGCAGCGCAGGGACAGGGGGCAGCTCTGGAAACACCATATATTTT. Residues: CASSAGTGGSSGNTIYF.

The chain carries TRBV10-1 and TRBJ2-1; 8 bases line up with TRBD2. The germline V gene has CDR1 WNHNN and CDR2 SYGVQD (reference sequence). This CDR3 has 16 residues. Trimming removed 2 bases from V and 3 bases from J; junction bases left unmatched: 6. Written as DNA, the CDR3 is TGCGCCAGCAGTGAGAGACTAGCGCCCGTCTACAATGAGCAGTTCTTC. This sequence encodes CASSERLAPVYNEQFF.

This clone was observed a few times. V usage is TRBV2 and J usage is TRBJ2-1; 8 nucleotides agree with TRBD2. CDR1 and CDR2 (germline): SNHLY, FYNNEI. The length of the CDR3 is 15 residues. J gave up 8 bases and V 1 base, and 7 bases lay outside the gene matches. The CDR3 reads CASSEVRAGGDEQFF. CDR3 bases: TGTGCCAGCAGTGAAGTCCGGGCCGGGGGGGATGAGCAGTTCTTC.

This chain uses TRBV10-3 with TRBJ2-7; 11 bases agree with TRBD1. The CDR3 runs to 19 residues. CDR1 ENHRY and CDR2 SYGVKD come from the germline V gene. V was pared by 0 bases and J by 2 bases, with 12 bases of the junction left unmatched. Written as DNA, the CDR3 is TGTGCCATCAGTGAGTCGGAGGGACAGGGGGAGTTTAGGCCCTACGAGCAGTACTTC. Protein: CAISESEGQGEFRPYEQYF.

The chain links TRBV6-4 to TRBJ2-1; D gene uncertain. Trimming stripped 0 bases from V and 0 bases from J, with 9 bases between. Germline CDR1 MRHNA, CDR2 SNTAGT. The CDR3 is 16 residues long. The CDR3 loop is CASSDSVASSYNEQFF. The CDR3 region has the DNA TGTGCCAGCAGTGACTCCGTCGCTAGCTCCTACAATGAGCAGTTCTTC.